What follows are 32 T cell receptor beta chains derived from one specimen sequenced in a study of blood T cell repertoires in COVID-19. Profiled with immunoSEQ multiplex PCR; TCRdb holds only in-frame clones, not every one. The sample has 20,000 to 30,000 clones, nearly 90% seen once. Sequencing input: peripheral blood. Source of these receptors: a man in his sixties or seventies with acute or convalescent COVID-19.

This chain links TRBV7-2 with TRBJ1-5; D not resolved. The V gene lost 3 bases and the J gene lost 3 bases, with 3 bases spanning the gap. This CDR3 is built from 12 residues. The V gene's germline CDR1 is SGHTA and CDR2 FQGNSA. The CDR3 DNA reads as TGTGCCAGCAGCTTCTACAATCAGCCCCAGCATTTT. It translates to CASSFYNQPQHF.

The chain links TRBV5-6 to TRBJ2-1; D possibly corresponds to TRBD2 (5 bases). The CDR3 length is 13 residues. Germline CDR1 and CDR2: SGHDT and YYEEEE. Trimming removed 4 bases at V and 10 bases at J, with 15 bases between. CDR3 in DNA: TGTGCCAGCAGCACTCTTAGCGCCTACGAGCAGTTCTTC. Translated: CASSTLSAYEQFF.

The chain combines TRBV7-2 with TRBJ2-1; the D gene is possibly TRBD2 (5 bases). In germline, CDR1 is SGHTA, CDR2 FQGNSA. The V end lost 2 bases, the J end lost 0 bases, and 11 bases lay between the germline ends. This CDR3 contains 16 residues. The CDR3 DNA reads TGTGCCAGCAGCTTATATGTGGAGGCCTCCTACAATGAGCAGTTCTTC. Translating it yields CASSLYVEASYNEQFF.

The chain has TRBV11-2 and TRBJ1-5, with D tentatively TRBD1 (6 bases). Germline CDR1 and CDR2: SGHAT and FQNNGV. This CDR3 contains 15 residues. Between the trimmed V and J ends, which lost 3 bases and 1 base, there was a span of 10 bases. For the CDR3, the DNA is TGTGCCAGCAGCTTGGTGGGGGCAAGCAATCAGCCCCAGCATTTT. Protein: CASSLVGASNQPQHF.

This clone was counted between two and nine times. The CDR3 coding sequence is TGTGCCAGCAGTTTAACCGGACAGGCCTACGAGCAGTACTTC. Residues: CASSLTGQAYEQYF. V and J are TRBV28 and TRBJ2-7, with 7 bases identical to TRBD1. V dropped 2 bases and J dropped 2; count of bases not matched to a gene: 3. Germline V CDR1 and CDR2: MDHEN, SYDVKM. The CDR3 contains 14 residues.

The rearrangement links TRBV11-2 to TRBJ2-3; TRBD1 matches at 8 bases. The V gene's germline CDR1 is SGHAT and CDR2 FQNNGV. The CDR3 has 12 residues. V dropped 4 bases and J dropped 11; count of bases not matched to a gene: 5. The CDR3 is CASSSGGRRQYF. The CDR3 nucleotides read TGTGCCAGCAGCTCAGGGGGCAGAAGGCAGTATTTT.

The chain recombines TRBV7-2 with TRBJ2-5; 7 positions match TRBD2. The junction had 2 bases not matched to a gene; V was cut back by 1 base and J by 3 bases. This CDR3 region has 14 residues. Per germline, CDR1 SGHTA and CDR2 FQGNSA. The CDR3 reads CASSLGLAEETQYF. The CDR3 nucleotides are TGTGCCAGCAGCTTAGGGCTAGCGGAAGAGACCCAGTACTTC.

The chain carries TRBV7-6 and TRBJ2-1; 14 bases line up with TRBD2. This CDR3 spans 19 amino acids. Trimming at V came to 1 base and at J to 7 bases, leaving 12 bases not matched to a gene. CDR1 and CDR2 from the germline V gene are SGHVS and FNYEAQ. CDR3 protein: CASSLGTSGRLDRRNEQFF. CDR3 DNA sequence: TGTGCCAGCAGCTTAGGGACTAGCGGGAGGTTAGACCGGAGGAATGAGCAGTTCTTC.

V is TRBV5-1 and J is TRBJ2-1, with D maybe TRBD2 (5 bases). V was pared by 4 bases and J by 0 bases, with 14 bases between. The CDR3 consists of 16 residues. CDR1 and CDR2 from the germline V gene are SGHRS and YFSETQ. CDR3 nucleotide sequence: TGCGCCAGCAGCCCCGATCTAGGGAGCTCCTACAATGAGCAGTTCTTC. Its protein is CASSPDLGSSYNEQFF.

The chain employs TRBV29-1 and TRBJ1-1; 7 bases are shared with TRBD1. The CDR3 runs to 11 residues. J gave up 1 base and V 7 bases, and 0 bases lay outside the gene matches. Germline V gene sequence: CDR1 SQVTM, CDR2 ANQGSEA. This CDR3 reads CSGQGNTEAFF. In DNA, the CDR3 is TGCAGCGGACAGGGGAACACTGAAGCTTTCTTT.

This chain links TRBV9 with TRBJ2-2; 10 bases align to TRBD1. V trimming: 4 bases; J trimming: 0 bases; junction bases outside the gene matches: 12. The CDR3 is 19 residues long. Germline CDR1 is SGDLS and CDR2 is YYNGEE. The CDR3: CASSPGTGAGITNTGELFF. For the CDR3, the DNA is TGTGCCAGCAGCCCCGGGACAGGGGCCGGTATCACGAACACCGGGGAGCTGTTTTTT.

The CDR3 DNA sequence: TGTGCCAGCAGTTCCCGACAGACCCCTGTTGAAAAACTGTTTTTT. Its translation is CASSSRQTPVEKLFF. The chain employs TRBV28 and TRBJ1-4, with D tentatively TRBD1 (5 bases). V was shortened by 4 bases and J by 7 bases, with 16 bases between the two germline ends. The CDR3 loop spans 15 amino acids. Germline CDR1 is MDHEN and CDR2 is SYDVKM.

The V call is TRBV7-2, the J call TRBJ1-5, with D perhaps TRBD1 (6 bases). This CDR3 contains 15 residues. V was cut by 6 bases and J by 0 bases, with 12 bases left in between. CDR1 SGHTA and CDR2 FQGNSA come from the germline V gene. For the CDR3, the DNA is TGTGCCAGCAGGGAACAGGGTTTTAGCAATCAGCCCCAGCATTTT. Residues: CASREQGFSNQPQHF.

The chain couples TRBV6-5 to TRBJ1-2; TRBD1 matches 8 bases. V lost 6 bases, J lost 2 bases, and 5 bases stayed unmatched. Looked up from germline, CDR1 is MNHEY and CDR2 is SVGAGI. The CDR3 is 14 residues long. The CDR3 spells CASSRTGSNYGYTF. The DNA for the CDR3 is TGTGCCAGCAGCCGGACAGGGTCCAACTATGGCTACACCTTC.

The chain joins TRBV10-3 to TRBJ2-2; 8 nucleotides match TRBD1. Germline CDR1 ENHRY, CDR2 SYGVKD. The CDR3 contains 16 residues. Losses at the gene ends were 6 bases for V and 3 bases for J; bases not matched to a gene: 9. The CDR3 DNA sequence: TGTGCCATCAGGACCGGACAGGGCGGCGACACCGGGGAGCTGTTTTTT. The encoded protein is CAIRTGQGGDTGELFF.

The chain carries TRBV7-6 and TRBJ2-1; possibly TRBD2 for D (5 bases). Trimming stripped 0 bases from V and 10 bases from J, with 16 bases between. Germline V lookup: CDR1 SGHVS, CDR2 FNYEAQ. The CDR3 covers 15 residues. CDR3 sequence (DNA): TGTGCCAGCAGCTTAGCTTTTACGTCCGGGGAGGAGCAGTTCTTC. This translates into CASSLAFTSGEEQFF.

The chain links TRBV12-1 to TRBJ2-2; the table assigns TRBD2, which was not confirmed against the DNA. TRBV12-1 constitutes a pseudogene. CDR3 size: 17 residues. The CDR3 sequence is CASSAGLAGGRTGELFF. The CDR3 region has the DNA TGTGCCAGCAGCGCCGGACTAGCGGGAGGTCGAACCGGGGAGCTGTTTTTT.

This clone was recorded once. The DNA of the CDR3 is TGTGCCAGCAGCCCCTTCGGGAACACTGAAGCTTTCTTT. It specifies CASSPFGNTEAFF. The chain employs TRBV3-1 (or the pseudogene TRBV3-2) and TRBJ1-1; D unclear. V lost 4 bases to trimming and J lost 1 base, with 7 bases between them. Germline loops: CDR1 LGHDT, CDR2 YNNKEL (reference sequence). This CDR3 has 13 residues.

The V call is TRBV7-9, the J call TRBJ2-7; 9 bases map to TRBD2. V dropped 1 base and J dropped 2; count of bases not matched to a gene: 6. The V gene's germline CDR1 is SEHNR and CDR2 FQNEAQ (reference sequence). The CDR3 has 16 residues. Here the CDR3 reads CASSLESSGSPYEQYF. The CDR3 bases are TGTGCCAGCAGCTTAGAAAGTAGCGGGAGCCCCTACGAGCAGTACTTC.

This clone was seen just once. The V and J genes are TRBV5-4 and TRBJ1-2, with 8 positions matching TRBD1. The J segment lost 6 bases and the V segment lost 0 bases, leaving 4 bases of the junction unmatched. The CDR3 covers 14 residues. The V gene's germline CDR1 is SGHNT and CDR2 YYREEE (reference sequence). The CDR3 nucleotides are TGTGCCAGCAGCTTGGTCGGCAGGGGGCATGGCTACACCTTC. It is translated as CASSLVGRGHGYTF. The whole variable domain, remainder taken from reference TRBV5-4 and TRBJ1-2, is ETGVTQSPTHLIKTRGQQVTLRCSSQSGHNTVSWYQQALGQGPQFIFQYYREEENGRGNFPPRFSGLQFPNYSSELNVNALELDDSALYLCASSLVGRGHGYTFGSGTRLTVV.

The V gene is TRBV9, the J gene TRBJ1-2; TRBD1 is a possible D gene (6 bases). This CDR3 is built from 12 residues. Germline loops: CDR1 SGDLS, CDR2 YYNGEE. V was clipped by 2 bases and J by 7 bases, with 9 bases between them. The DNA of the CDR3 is TGTGCCAGCAGCGTGACAGGTGTTGGCTACACCTTC. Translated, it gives CASSVTGVGYTF.

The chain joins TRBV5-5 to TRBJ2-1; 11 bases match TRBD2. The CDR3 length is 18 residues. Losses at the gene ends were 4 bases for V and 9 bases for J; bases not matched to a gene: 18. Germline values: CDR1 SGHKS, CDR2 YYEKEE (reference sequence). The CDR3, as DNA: TGTGCCAGCAGCCTCTCGCTAGCGGGAGGAATTTTTGTTGCTGAGCAGTTCTTC. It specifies CASSLSLAGGIFVAEQFF.

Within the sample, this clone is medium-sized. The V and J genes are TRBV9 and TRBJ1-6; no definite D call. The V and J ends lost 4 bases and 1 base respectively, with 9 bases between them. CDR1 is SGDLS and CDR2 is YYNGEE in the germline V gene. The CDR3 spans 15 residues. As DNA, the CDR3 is TGTGCCAGCAGCTCCGGAGATTCCTATAATTCACCCCTCCACTTT. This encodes CASSSGDSYNSPLHF. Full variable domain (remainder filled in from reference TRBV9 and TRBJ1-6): DSGVTQTPKHLITATGQRVTLRCSPRSGDLSVYWYQQSLDQGLQFLIQYYNGEERAKGNILERFSAQQFPDLHSELNLSSLELGDSALYFCASSSGDSYNSPLHFGNGTRLTVT.

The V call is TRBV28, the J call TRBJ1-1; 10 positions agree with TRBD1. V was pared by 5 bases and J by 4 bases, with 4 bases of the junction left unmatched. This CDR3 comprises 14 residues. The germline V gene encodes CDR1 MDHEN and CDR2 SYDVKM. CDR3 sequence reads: CASSPGQGSTEAFF. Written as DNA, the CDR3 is TGTGCCAGCAGTCCGGGACAGGGGAGCACTGAAGCTTTCTTT.

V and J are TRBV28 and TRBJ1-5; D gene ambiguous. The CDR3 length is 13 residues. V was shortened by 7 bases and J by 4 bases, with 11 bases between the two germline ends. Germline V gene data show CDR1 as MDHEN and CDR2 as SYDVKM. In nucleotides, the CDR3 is TGTGCCAGCACTCCTAGGTCGAATCAGCCCCAGCATTTT. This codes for CASTPRSNQPQHF.

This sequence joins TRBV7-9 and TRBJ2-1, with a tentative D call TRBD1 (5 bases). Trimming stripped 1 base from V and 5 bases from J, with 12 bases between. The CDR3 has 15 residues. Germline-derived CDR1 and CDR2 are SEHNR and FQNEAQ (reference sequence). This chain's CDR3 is CASSLGSLGDNEQFF. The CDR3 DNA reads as TGTGCCAGCAGCTTAGGTAGTCTAGGGGACAATGAGCAGTTCTTC.

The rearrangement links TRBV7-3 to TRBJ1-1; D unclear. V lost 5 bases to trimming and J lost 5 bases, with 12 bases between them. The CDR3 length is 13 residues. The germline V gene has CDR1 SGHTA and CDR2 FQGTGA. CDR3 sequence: CASSVNGLTEAFF. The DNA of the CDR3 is TGTGCCAGCAGCGTTAATGGTCTAACTGAAGCTTTCTTT.

CDR3 sequence (DNA): TGTGCCAGCAGCTTGTCCTCCGGGACAGGGGTCTCCCTTAACTATGGCTACACCTTC. Translating gives CASSLSSGTGVSLNYGYTF. This chain uses TRBV5-4 with TRBJ1-2; 10 positions agree with TRBD1. V shed 1 base, J shed 1 base, and the junction held 13 bases outside the gene matches. In germline, CDR1 is SGHNT, CDR2 YYREEE (reference sequence). The CDR3 contains 19 residues.

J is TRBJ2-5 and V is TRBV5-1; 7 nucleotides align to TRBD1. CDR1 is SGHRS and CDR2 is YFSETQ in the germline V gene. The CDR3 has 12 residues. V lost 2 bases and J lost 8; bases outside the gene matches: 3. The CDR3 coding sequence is TGCGCCAGCAGCTTAGGACAGGATACCCAGTACTTC. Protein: CASSLGQDTQYF.

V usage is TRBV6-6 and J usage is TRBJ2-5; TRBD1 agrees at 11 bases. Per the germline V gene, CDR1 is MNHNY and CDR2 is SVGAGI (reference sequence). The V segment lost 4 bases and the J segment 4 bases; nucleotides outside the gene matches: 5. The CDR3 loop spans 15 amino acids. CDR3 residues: CASSSRTGGSETQYF. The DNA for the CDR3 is TGTGCCAGCAGTTCCCGGACAGGGGGCTCAGAGACCCAGTACTTC.

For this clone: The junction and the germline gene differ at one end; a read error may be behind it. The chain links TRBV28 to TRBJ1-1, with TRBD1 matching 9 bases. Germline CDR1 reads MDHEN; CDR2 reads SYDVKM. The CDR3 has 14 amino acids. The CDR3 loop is CASSLWTGDTEAFF. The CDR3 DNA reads TGTGCCAGCAGTCTATGGACAGGGGACACTGAAGCTTTCTTT.

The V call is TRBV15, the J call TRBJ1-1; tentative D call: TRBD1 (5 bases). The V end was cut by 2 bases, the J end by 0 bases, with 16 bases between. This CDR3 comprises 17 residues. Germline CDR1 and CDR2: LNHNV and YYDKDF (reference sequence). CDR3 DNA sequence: TGTGCCACCAGCAGATACGGGGGTGGCGGGTTGAACACTGAAGCTTTCTTT. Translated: CATSRYGGGGLNTEAFF.